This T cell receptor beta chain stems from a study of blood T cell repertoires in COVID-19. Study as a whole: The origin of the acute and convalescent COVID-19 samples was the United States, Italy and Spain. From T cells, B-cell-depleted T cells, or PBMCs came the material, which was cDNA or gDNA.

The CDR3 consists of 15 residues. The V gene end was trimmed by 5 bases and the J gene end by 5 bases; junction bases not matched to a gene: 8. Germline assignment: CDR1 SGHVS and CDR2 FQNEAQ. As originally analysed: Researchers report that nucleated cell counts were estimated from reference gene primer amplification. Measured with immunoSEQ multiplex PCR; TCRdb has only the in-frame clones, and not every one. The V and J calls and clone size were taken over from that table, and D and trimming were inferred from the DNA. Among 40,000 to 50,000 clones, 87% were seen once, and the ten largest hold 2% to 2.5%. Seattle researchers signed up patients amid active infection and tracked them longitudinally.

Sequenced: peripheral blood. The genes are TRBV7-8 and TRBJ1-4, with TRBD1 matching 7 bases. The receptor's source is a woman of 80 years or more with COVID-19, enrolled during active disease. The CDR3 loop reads CASSQQGILNEKLFF. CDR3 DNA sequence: TGTGCCAGCAGCCAACAGGGGATTCTCAATGAAAAACTGTTTTTT.